The present TCR beta chain was sequenced within a study of graft-versus-host responses after intestinal transplantation. As for the study in general: The whole recipient group had anti-thymocyte globulin induction followed by tacrolimus and steroids for about three years.

A note on this clone: Antigen unknown.

TCRdb's table, derived via immunoSEQ multiplex PCR, lists solely in-frame clones and lacks some. The sample includes some 41,000 clones, 93% seen only once; the top ten take around 3.6%. With 6 bases removed from V and 0 bases from J, the gap between germline ends came to 21 bases. The CDR3 runs 18 residues. The germline gives CDR1 MDHEN, CDR2 SYDVKM. Notes on the study in general: In recipient marrow, GvH clones were found, and some appeared first in ileum or blood.

The specimen comprised PBMCs, sampled less than 750 days after intestinal transplantation. The chain is built from TRBV28 and TRBJ2-4, with D possibly being TRBD1 (7 bases). This TCR was recovered from a human patient who received an intestinal transplant, so some T cells may come from the graft donor. Here the CDR3 DNA reads TGTGCCAGCAGCACCAGGGGGGCCATAGTCTTAGCCAAAAACATTCAGTACTTC. Encoded protein: CASSTRGAIVLAKNIQYF.